The present T cell receptor (beta chain) was sequenced within a study of shared clonotypes between healthy human individuals. The CDR3 has 14 residues. Germline V gene data show CDR1 as SGHDT and CDR2 as YYEEEE. It was at deep level that the assay was run. Sequencing of unsorted PBMC DNA was carried out using ten immunoSEQ deep assay plates. Sequencing used immunoSEQ multiplex PCR; TCRdb keeps in-frame clones, though not all of them. The sample carries some 480,000 clones, 70% to 85% recorded once. Adult Caucasians living in Nashville, Tennessee made up all of the donors. The rearrangement uses TRBV5-6 and TRBJ2-5, with no clear D. The end of the DNA fits TRBJ2-7 better, so the J call may be wrong. Specimen: PBMCs. The receptor was isolated from a woman between 40 and 55 years old in good health. Some clones in this sample may be carry-over from other donors' samples. This chain's CDR3 is CASSLGPWGYEQYF. The CDR3 DNA is TGTGCCAGCAGCTTGGGGCCCTGGGGCTACGAGCAGTACTTC.